A single TCR beta chain is shown here with its context. There is no known antigen for this receptor. Gene names, together with germline sequences, are murine for this receptor. The missing CDR3 end, 1 residue past where the read stops, is filled in from the germline J gene. This specimen comes from a study of tissue T cells after allogeneic stem cell transplantation (dated by TCRdb to 2022 to 2024). The study in broad terms: The study profiled TCR beta repertoires in many tissues obtained from research autopsies of patients with and without GVHD, and also in mouse models of GVHD. The human arm was conducted as a prospective observational study, and neither blinding nor randomization was performed. What the work shows at the level of the full study, not this receptor alone: Only a few T cell clones appeared in more than one patient, yet motif-based clustering showed tissue-specific repertoire signatures that were shared between patients. Which tissue TCRs were alloreactive or antigen-specific was not determined in the study, and some of the clones might have been host cells that persisted. Within patients, how anatomically similar tissues were was a major factor shaping TCR repertoire composition, regardless of disease or transplant status. A small and clinically heterogeneous patient cohort was studied, and sampling depth was acknowledged as a limitation. In both patients and mice, only a limited portion of the TCR repertoire detected in tissues was captured by blood and spleen T cells.

Library prep was done by the immunoSEQ multiplex PCR assay. TCRbeta CDR3 sequencing was performed at survey depth by Adaptive Biotechnologies, and CDR3 sequences, V/J genes, productive frequency and template counts were reported. TCR beta CDR3 regions were amplified from genomic DNA rather than RNA. The study's own analysis went as follows. Jensen-Shannon divergence was used to quantify pairwise repertoire overlap between tissues, with a value of 1 meaning complete divergence and a value of 0 meaning identical repertoires. Tissues were clustered by single-linkage agglomerative hierarchical clustering of pairwise JSD values and displayed as dendrograms. GLIPH2 was applied to all patient samples using simulation_depth 1000, kmer_min_depth 3, and cdr3_length_cutoff 8, and only groups with more than two unique CDR3s were retained. A standardized tissue-overlap score was calculated by extrapolating Jaccard GLIPH-group overlap across patients to a standard repertoire size of 1000 clones. Linear mixed-effect models, with tissue as a fixed effect and individual as a random effect, were used to test how diversity related to clinical or experimental variables. The table comes from immuneACCESS by way of TCRdb, which keeps in-frame sequences with V and J called. Part of the clones is missing from these tables; in studies checked, under half for an unresolved V gene and the rest for unknown reasons. For V, J and clone size, that table is used; D and trimming come from the DNA. This sample holds 7,500 to 9,000 clones; roughly 38% were observed only once. Roughly 5% of the sample belongs to the ten largest clones.

The time point label on this specimen signifies: mouse harvest day 14 after allogeneic transplant. Each mouse graft consisted of 10^7 T-cell-depleted bone marrow cells plus 10^6 splenic CD5+ T cells and was given by tail vein injection. GVHD in mice was modeled with a major MHC-mismatch B6 (H2b) into BALB/c (H2d) model, and tissues were profiled at day 7 or 14. On day 7 or 14 post-transplant, mouse tissues and retro-orbital blood were harvested with separate sterile tools for each animal, and livers were flushed before harvest. Before genomic DNA was isolated with the DNeasy Blood & Tissue Kit, mouse tissues were minced with razor blades in buffered saline. Reading from cysteine to phenylalanine, the CDR3 counts 15 amino acids. Of the CDR3's DNA, 42 bases were read; they are in frame from base 1. The germline V gene (reference sequence) provides CDR1 FNHDT and CDR2 SITEND. The junction shows trimming of 4 bases on V and 4 bases on J, and the gene matches do not reach 4 bases of it.

The TCR was taken from a female BALB/c mouse given C57BL/6 T cells with graft-versus-host disease after an allogeneic hematopoietic cell transplant. Sequencing was performed on skin. Here the chain combines TRBV19 and TRBJ1-4, with 10 bases matching TRBD1. The CDR3 DNA, read in part, is TGTGCCAGCAGTCCGGGACAGGGGTTCAACGAAAGATTATTT. Its protein is CASSPGQGFNERLF. The whole CDR3 is CASSPGQGFNERLFF.